This TCR beta chain was obtained from a study of identical twins. MiXCR, applied by TCRdb to the 5' RACE reads, yields one record per CDR3 protein. This sample has roughly 200,000 distinct CDR3 sequences, with about 15% found just once. Separately, the same data were catalogued under a study of T cells expressing NK-cell markers. Per that paper: Sorted CD3+CD56+NKG2C+, CD3+CD56+NKG2C- and CD3+CD56-NKG2C+ T cells supplied TCR beta repertoires. The use of an anti-gamma-delta TCR antibody, which was added in several experiments, restricted sorting to T cells expressing alpha-beta TCR. Roughly six of the donors carried dominant NKG2C+ clonotypes that took up 1.0-7.0% of their CD8+ T cells.

The sequencing sample was made of CD8+ T cells sorted from blood. This TCR came from a woman aged 18-35 years in good health.

This CDR3 reads CAISGGYEQYF. For the CDR3, the DNA is TGTGCCATCAGTGGAGGATACGAGCAGTACTTC. This chain uses TRBV10-3 with TRBJ2-7; D not resolved. With 4 bases removed from V and 4 bases from J, the gap between germline ends came to 5 bases. This CDR3 is built from 11 residues. Germline CDR1 ENHRY, CDR2 SYGVKD.